One sample yielded the 15 T cell receptor beta chains listed below, sequenced in a study of cytomegalovirus exposure and HLA in healthy donors. 60 Vbeta and 13 Jbeta primers were used in PCR. TCRdb keeps only in-frame clones here, not all; method: immunoSEQ multiplex PCR. The repertoire includes around 99,000 clones, 77% of them detected once, and more than 4% sits in the top ten. The sample taken for sequencing was PBMCs. All receptors come from a male donor in good health and CMV-seronegative.

The rearrangement links TRBV27 to TRBJ1-1; 8 bases align to TRBD1. Looked up from germline, CDR1 is MNHEY and CDR2 is SMNVEV (reference sequence). This CDR3 is 15 amino acids long. Losses at the gene ends were 5 bases for V and 5 bases for J; bases not matched to a gene: 10. CDR3 amino acids: CASSPIAGGRTEAFF. Here the CDR3 DNA reads TGTGCCAGCAGTCCTATCGCAGGGGGCCGGACTGAAGCTTTCTTT.

This clone was counted a single time. V gene TRBV6-1 combines with J gene TRBJ2-7; 7 bases agree with TRBD1. Trimming removed 3 bases from V and 2 bases from J; junction bases left unmatched: 7. Germline V CDR1 and CDR2: MNHNS, SASEGT. The CDR3 length is 15 residues. CDR3: CASSEGTVWTYEQYF. CDR3 nucleotides: TGTGCCAGCAGTGAGGGGACAGTTTGGACCTACGAGCAGTACTTC.

The rearrangement uses TRBV30 and TRBJ2-7, with 11 positions matching TRBD2. This CDR3 has 16 residues. Trimming took 3 bases from V and 7 from J; bases not matched to a gene: 14. Germline V lookup: CDR1 GTSNPN, CDR2 SVGIG (reference sequence). CDR3 bases: TGTGCCTGGAGATCACTAGCGGGAGTAACCTCACGGGAGCAGTACTTC. Its translation is CAWRSLAGVTSREQYF.

The CDR3 spells CASSPKEGLDNEQFF. The CDR3 DNA is TGTGCCAGCAGTCCCAAAGAGGGACTTGACAATGAGCAGTTCTTC. The V call is TRBV2, the J call TRBJ2-1; D is perhaps TRBD2 (6 bases). CDR1 is SNHLY and CDR2 is FYNNEI in the germline V gene. This CDR3 has 15 residues. Trimming removed 5 bases from V and 5 bases from J, with 16 bases in between.

The V and J genes are TRBV6-5 and TRBJ2-3; the D gene is possibly TRBD2 (5 bases). This CDR3 is 15 amino acids long. Trimming took 0 bases from V and 5 from J, leaving 12 bases between them. Germline loops: CDR1 MNHEY, CDR2 SVGAGI. The CDR3: CASSYSSISEDTQYF. The CDR3 region has the DNA TGTGCCAGCAGTTACTCTTCCATTAGCGAAGATACGCAGTATTTT.

The chain couples TRBV7-7 to TRBJ2-1, with TRBD2 matching over 8 bases. V was pared by 2 bases and J by 1 base, with 1 base of the junction left unmatched. The CDR3 has 15 amino acids. Germline values: CDR1 SSHAT, CDR2 FNYEAQ (reference sequence). This CDR3 is CASSLLAGSYNEQFF. In DNA form, the CDR3 reads TGTGCCAGCAGCTTACTAGCGGGTTCCTACAATGAGCAGTTCTTC. Complete variable domain (other parts from reference TRBV7-7 and TRBJ2-1): GAGVSQSPRYKVTKRGQDVTLRCDPISSHATLYWYQQALGQGPEFLTYFNYEAQPDKSGLPSDRFSAERPEGSISTLTIQRTEQRDSAMYRCASSLLAGSYNEQFFGPGTRLTVL.

The CDR3 DNA reads as TGTGCCAGCAGTTTGGGCAGGGAAGTTTCCGAGCAGTACTTC. The encoded protein is CASSLGREVSEQYF. V gene TRBV28 combines with J gene TRBJ2-7; tentative D call: TRBD1 (5 bases). Deletions cut 3 bases from V and 6 bases from J, with 15 bases between. This CDR3 comprises 14 residues. CDR1 is MDHEN and CDR2 is SYDVKM in the germline V gene. Full variable domain (remainder filled in from reference TRBV28 and TRBJ2-7): DVKVTQSSRYLVKRTGEKVFLECVQDMDHENMFWYRQDPGLGLRLIYFSYDVKMKEKGDIPEGYSVSREKKERFSLILESASTNQTSMYLCASSLGREVSEQYFGPGTRLTVT.

The chain employs TRBV27 and TRBJ1-1, with 10 bases aligning to TRBD1. The CDR3 runs 17 residues. Germline CDR1 reads MNHEY; CDR2 reads SMNVEV (reference sequence). J gave up 0 bases and V 6 bases, and 10 bases lay outside the gene matches. The CDR3 spells CASRFTGQGLMNTEAFF. CDR3 nucleotide sequence: TGTGCCAGCAGATTTACGGGACAGGGGTTAATGAACACTGAAGCTTTCTTT.

This chain uses TRBV4-2 with TRBJ2-7; 12 bases agree with TRBD2. The CDR3 extends over 16 amino acids. V lost 1 base, J lost 5 bases, and 6 bases stayed unmatched. Germline V gene data show CDR1 as LGHNA and CDR2 as YNFKEQ. CDR3 DNA: TGTGCCAGCAGCCAAGGTCTAGCGGGAGGGGTCGACGAGCAGTACTTC. Translation gives CASSQGLAGGVDEQYF.

In its sample, this clone was seen a few times. The J gene is TRBJ2-1, the V gene TRBV6-4; 9 bases match TRBD2. J gave up 6 bases and V 0 bases, and 6 bases lay outside the gene matches. There are 16 residues in the CDR3. Germline V gene sequence: CDR1 MRHNA, CDR2 SNTAGT. In DNA, the CDR3 is TGTGCCAGCAGTGACTCTATAGCGGGAGAAGGCAATGAGCAGTTCTTC. This encodes CASSDSIAGEGNEQFF.

The chain uses TRBV4-1 and TRBJ2-3, with 14 bases matching TRBD2. The J segment lost 1 base and the V segment lost 4 bases, leaving 4 bases of the junction unmatched. The CDR3 has 17 amino acids. Germline loops: CDR1 MGHRA, CDR2 YSYEKL. The CDR3 region has the DNA TGCGCCAGCAGCCTCCGACTAGCGGGGGGGGGCACAGATACGCAGTATTTT. Its translation: CASSLRLAGGGTDTQYF.

The V gene is TRBV12-5, the J gene TRBJ2-7; 9 nucleotides match TRBD2. This CDR3 comprises 17 residues. CDR1 is LGHNT, CDR2 FRNRAP, per germline. The J segment lost 5 bases and the V segment lost 0 bases, leaving 11 bases of the junction unmatched. CDR3 nucleotide sequence: TGTGCTAGTGGTTTGGTACTTGCGGGAGGGCCCCTCCACGAGCAGTACTTC. Its translation: CASGLVLAGGPLHEQYF.

CDR3 in amino acids: CASSRPRDRDNEQFF. The CDR3, as DNA: TGTGCCAGCAGCCGGCCACGGGACAGGGACAATGAGCAGTTCTTC. The chain combines TRBV7-9 with TRBJ2-1; 9 nucleotides agree with TRBD1. CDR3 length: 15 amino acids. Trimming took 5 bases from V and 5 from J; bases not matched to a gene: 7. Germline CDR1 is SEHNR and CDR2 is FQNEAQ (reference sequence).

The chain joins TRBV27 to TRBJ1-1; 8 bases are a match to TRBD1. Looked up from germline, CDR1 is MNHEY and CDR2 is SMNVEV (reference sequence). V was clipped by 7 bases and J by 0 bases; unmatched bases: 4. There are 14 residues in the CDR3. CDR3 nucleotide sequence: TGTGCCAGCAACAGGGGGAACTTGAACACTGAAGCTTTCTTT. It yields the protein CASNRGNLNTEAFF.

V usage is TRBV19 and J usage is TRBJ1-1, with D possibly matching TRBD1 (6 bases). With 3 bases removed from V and 4 bases from J, the gap between germline ends came to 12 bases. The CDR3 length is 14 residues. Per the germline V gene, CDR1 is LNHDA and CDR2 is SQIVND (reference sequence). The CDR3 nucleotides read TGTGCCAGTAGTATCGGGGGGCGCGGCACTGAAGCTTTCTTT. As protein: CASSIGGRGTEAFF. Full variable domain (outside the CDR3, taken from reference TRBV19 and TRBJ1-1): DGGITQSPKYLFRKEGQNVTLSCEQNLNHDAMYWYRQDPGQGLRLIYYSQIVNDFQKGDIAEGYSVSREKKESFPLTVTSAQKNPTAFYLCASSIGGRGTEAFFGQGTRLTVV.